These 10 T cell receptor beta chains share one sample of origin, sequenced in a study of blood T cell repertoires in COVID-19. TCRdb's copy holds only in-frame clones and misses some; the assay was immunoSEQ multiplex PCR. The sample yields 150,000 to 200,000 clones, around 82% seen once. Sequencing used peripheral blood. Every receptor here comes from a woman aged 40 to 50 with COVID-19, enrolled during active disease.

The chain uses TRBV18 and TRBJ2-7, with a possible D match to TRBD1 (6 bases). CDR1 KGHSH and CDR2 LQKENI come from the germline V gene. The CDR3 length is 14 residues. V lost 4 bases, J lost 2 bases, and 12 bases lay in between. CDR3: CASSLPGQTYEQYV. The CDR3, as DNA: TGTGCCAGCTCACTTCCGGGACAAACCTACGAGCAGTACGTC.

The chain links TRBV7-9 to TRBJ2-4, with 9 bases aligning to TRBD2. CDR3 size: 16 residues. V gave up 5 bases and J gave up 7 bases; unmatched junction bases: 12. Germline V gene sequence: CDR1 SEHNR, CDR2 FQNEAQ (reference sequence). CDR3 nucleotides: TGTGCCAGCAGCCCAGACGAGCGGGGGGCCGGGAACATTCAGTACTTC. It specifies CASSPDERGAGNIQYF.

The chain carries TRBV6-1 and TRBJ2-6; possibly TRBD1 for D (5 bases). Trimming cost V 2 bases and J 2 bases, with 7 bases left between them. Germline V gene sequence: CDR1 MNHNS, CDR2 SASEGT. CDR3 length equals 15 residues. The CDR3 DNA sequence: TGTGCCAGCAGTGAACAGGGTGCTGGGGCCAACGTCCTGACTTTC. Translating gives CASSEQGAGANVLTF.

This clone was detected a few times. The CDR3, as DNA: TGTGCCAGCAGCTCGGGACAGGGATATGGCGGGGAGCTGTTTTTT. It specifies CASSSGQGYGGELFF. J is TRBJ2-2 and V is TRBV7-3, with 9 bases fitting TRBD1. CDR3 size: 15 residues. V lost 4 bases to trimming and J lost 7 bases; unmatched junction nucleotides: 7. Per the germline V gene, CDR1 is SGHTA and CDR2 is FQGTGA. Looking up the rest from reference TRBV7-3 and TRBJ2-2 gives the full variable domain: GAGVSQTPSNKVTEKGKYVELRCDPISGHTALYWYRQSLGQGPEFLIYFQGTGAADDSGLPNDRFFAVRPEGSVSTLKIQRTERGDSAVYLCASSSGQGYGGELFFGEGSRLTVL.

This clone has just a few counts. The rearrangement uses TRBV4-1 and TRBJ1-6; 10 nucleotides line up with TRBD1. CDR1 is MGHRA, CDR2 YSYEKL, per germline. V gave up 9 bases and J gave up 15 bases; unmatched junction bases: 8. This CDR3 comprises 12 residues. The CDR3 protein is CASRLGTGDLHF. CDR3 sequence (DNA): TGCGCCAGTAGGTTAGGGACAGGGGACCTCCACTTT.

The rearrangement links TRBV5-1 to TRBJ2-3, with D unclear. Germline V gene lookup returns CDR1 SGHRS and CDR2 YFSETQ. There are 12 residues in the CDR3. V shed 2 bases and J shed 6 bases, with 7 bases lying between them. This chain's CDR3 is CASSLVGDTQYF. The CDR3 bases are TGCGCCAGCAGCTTAGTCGGGGATACGCAGTATTTT.

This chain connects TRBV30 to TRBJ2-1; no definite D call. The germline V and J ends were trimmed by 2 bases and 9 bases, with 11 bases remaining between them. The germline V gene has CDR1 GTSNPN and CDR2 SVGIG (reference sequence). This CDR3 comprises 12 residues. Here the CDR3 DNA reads TGTGCCTGGAGTTTTGAGTTCTCTGAGCAGTTCTTC. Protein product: CAWSFEFSEQFF.

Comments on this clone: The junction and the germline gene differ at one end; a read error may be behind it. The CDR3 loop reads CASTLGGPPGEQYF. The CDR3 DNA follows: TGTGCCAGCACCTTAGGAGGGCCTCCGGGGGAGCAGTACTTC. The rearrangement uses TRBV7-9 and TRBJ2-7; tentatively, D is TRBD2 (6 bases). Germline V gene lookup returns CDR1 SEHNR and CDR2 FQNEAQ (reference sequence). This CDR3 has 14 amino acids.

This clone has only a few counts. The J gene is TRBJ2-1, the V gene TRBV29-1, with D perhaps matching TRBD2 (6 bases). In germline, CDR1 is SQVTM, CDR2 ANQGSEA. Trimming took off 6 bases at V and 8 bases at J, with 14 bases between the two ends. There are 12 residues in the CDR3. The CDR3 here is CSVATSIYEQFF. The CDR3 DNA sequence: TGCAGCGTCGCGACTAGTATTTATGAGCAGTTCTTC.

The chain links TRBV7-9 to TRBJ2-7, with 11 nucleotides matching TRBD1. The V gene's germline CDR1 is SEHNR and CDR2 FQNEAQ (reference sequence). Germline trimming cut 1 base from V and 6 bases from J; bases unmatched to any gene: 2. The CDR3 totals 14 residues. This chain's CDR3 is CASSLVGQGAEQYF. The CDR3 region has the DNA TGTGCCAGCAGCTTAGTCGGACAGGGGGCCGAGCAGTACTTC.